This T cell receptor beta chain was profiled in a study of cytomegalovirus exposure and HLA in healthy donors. PCR primers comprised 60 Vbeta and 13 Jbeta primers. The data were produced by immunoSEQ multiplex PCR, yet TCRdb's version contains in-frame clones alone and is incomplete. The table has about 200,000 clones, roughly 80% seen once. CDR3 size: 14 residues. From germline, CDR1 is LGHNA and CDR2 YNFKEQ. Trimming pared 3 bases from V and 3 bases from J, leaving 12 bases between. The J gene is TRBJ2-7, the V gene TRBV4-2, with D hard to call. Input material: PBMCs. The sequence was collected from a woman aged 25-40 years in good health and CMV-seronegative. The CDR3 DNA sequence: TGTGCCAGCAGCCAGATGGTAGCCGTCTACGAGCAGTACTTC. This translates into CASSQMVAVYEQYF.